A selection of T cell receptor beta chains follows, all from one sample in a study of blood T cell repertoires in COVID-19. Profiling relied on immunoSEQ multiplex PCR, and the TCRdb table lists in-frame clones only, not all of them. The table lists about 200,000 clones, 70% to 90% of them singletons. Sequenced input: peripheral blood. The receptors were gathered from a middle-aged woman who had recovered from COVID-19. CDR3s include the opening cysteine and the closing phenylalanine or tryptophan. Each record gives: V gene, clone size, D gene, J gene, CDR3 length, CDR3 DNA, CDR3 protein. D genes are given only for firm matches. The size field is filled for only some rows; it gives once, few, many or a size class.

v_gene: TRBV3-1/TRBV3-2
abundance: NA
d_gene: NA
j_gene: TRBJ2-1
len: 11
CDR3nt: TGTGCCAGCAGCCTTAGGGGTGAGCAGTTCTTC
CDR3aa: CASSLRGEQFF

v_gene: TRBV19
abundance: NA
d_gene: TRBD2
j_gene: TRBJ2-3
len: 13
CDR3nt: TGTGCCAGTGGGCGGGGGTCCACAGATACGCAGTATTTT
CDR3aa: CASGRGSTDTQYF

v_gene: TRBV6-2/TRBV6-3
abundance: NA
d_gene: NA
j_gene: TRBJ2-5
len: 15
CDR3nt: TGTGCCAGCAGTTACCCGGGACTGATCCAAGAGACCCAGTACTTC
CDR3aa: CASSYPGLIQETQYF

v_gene: TRBV24-1
abundance: NA
d_gene: TRBD2
j_gene: TRBJ2-5
len: 15
CDR3nt: TGTGCCACCAGTGATTCGGGGACTAATCGGGAGACCCAGTACTTC
CDR3aa: CATSDSGTNRETQYF

v_gene: TRBV18
abundance: NA
d_gene: NA
j_gene: TRBJ1-1
len: 13
CDR3nt: TGTGCCAGCTCACCGATAGAGAACACTGAAGCTTTCTTT
CDR3aa: CASSPIENTEAFF

v_gene: TRBV7-6
abundance: NA
d_gene: NA
j_gene: TRBJ2-7
len: 15
CDR3nt: TGTGCCAGCAGCTTAGACACAGGTTTCTCCTACGAGCAGTACTTC
CDR3aa: CASSLDTGFSYEQYF

v_gene: TRBV2
abundance: NA
d_gene: NA
j_gene: TRBJ2-7
len: 15
CDR3nt: TGTGCCAGCAGTGATGTTCGGACAAACCGCTACGAGCAGTACTTC
CDR3aa: CASSDVRTNRYEQYF

v_gene: TRBV27
abundance: NA
d_gene: NA
j_gene: TRBJ1-1
len: 14
CDR3nt: TGTGCCAGCAGTGCCCAGGGAAAAAACAACGAAGCTTTCTTT
CDR3aa: CASSAQGKNNEAFF

v_gene: TRBV9
abundance: NA
d_gene: NA
j_gene: TRBJ1-2
len: 13
CDR3nt: TGTGCCAGCAGCGTAGAGCCAGGGAAGGGCTACACCTTC
CDR3aa: CASSVEPGKGYTF

v_gene: TRBV2
abundance: NA
d_gene: NA
j_gene: TRBJ1-1
len: 13
CDR3nt: TGTGCCACCAAGTCCGACTACGGGACTGAAGCTTTCTTT
CDR3aa: CATKSDYGTEAFF

v_gene: TRBV2
abundance: few
d_gene: TRBD1
j_gene: TRBJ1-6
len: 16
CDR3nt: TGTGCCAGCAGTGTGACAGGGGGCTCTGGGAATTCACCCCTCCACTTT
CDR3aa: CASSVTGGSGNSPLHF

v_gene: TRBV3-1/TRBV3-2
abundance: NA
d_gene: TRBD2
j_gene: TRBJ2-1
len: 14
CDR3nt: TGTGCCAGCAGCTTAGCGGGGAGGACTAATGAGCAGTTCTTC
CDR3aa: CASSLAGRTNEQFF

v_gene: TRBV10-1
abundance: NA
d_gene: TRBD1
j_gene: TRBJ1-5
len: 15
CDR3nt: TGCGCCAGCAGTGAGTTCGACAGGGGATGTCAGCCCCAGCATTTT
CDR3aa: CASSEFDRGCQPQHF

v_gene: TRBV7-2
abundance: NA
d_gene: NA
j_gene: TRBJ2-1
len: 15
CDR3nt: TGTGCCAGCAGCCCCCGGAGAGCATGGGGGGGCGGGCAGTTCTTC
CDR3aa: CASSPRRAWGGGQFF

v_gene: TRBV7-8
abundance: NA
d_gene: NA
j_gene: TRBJ1-4
len: 16
CDR3nt: TGTGCCAGCAGCCACCAGAGGGACACCTGGGCTGGAAAACTGTTTTTT
CDR3aa: CASSHQRDTWAGKLFF

v_gene: TRBV4-2
abundance: NA
d_gene: NA
j_gene: TRBJ1-5
len: 14
CDR3nt: TGTGCCAGCAGCCAAGAGACAGGCAATCAGCCCCAGCATTTT
CDR3aa: CASSQETGNQPQHF

v_gene: TRBV7-7
abundance: NA
d_gene: NA
j_gene: TRBJ2-6
len: 15
CDR3nt: TGTGCCAGCAGCTTAGGGGGGCCTGGGGCCAACGTCCTGACTTTC
CDR3aa: CASSLGGPGANVLTF

v_gene: TRBV27
abundance: NA
d_gene: NA
j_gene: TRBJ2-2
len: 17
CDR3nt: TGTGCCAGCAGTTCAGGCGACAGTGCCGTTAACACCGGGGAGCTGTTTTTT
CDR3aa: CASSSGDSAVNTGELFF

v_gene: TRBV5-1
abundance: NA
d_gene: TRBD1
j_gene: TRBJ2-7
len: 15
CDR3nt: TGCGCCAGCAGCAGGGGGACAGCTGAACCCTACGAGCAGTACTTC
CDR3aa: CASSRGTAEPYEQYF

v_gene: TRBV11-2
abundance: NA
d_gene: TRBD2
j_gene: TRBJ2-5
len: 17
CDR3nt: TGTGCCAGCAGCTTAGATAGAGCGGGAGTAATAGGAGAGACCCAGTACTTC
CDR3aa: CASSLDRAGVIGETQYF

v_gene: TRBV5-6
abundance: NA
d_gene: NA
j_gene: TRBJ2-1
len: 14
CDR3nt: TGTGCCAGCAGCTTAAGGGGGTTAGTGAATGAGCAGTTCTTC
CDR3aa: CASSLRGLVNEQFF

v_gene: TRBV12-3/TRBV12-4
abundance: NA
d_gene: TRBD1
j_gene: TRBJ2-5
len: 13
CDR3nt: TGTGCCAGCAGTCAGGGGGTGCAAGAGACCCAGTACTTC
CDR3aa: CASSQGVQETQYF

v_gene: TRBV12-3/TRBV12-4
abundance: NA
d_gene: NA
j_gene: TRBJ2-7
len: 13
CDR3nt: TGTGCCAGCAGTGCAACGTCTAGCGACGAGCAGTACTTC
CDR3aa: CASSATSSDEQYF

v_gene: TRBV29-1
abundance: NA
d_gene: TRBD1
j_gene: TRBJ1-4
len: 14
CDR3nt: TGCAGCGTTTTGAGACAGGGGGCGGGTGAAAAACTGTTTTTT
CDR3aa: CSVLRQGAGEKLFF

v_gene: TRBV5-5
abundance: NA
d_gene: TRBD1
j_gene: TRBJ1-1
len: 13
CDR3nt: TGTGCCAGCAGCTCACAGGGGGACACTGAAGCTTTCTTT
CDR3aa: CASSSQGDTEAFF

v_gene: TRBV5-6
abundance: once
d_gene: NA
j_gene: TRBJ2-5
len: 13
CDR3nt: TGTGCCAGCAGCCCACAGGGAGGGGAGACCCAGTACTTC
CDR3aa: CASSPQGGETQYF

v_gene: TRBV28
abundance: once
d_gene: TRBD2
j_gene: TRBJ2-1
len: 14
CDR3nt: TGTGCCAGCAGATGGGAGGGCCGCTACAATGAGCAGTTCTTC
CDR3aa: CASRWEGRYNEQFF

v_gene: TRBV7-2
abundance: once
d_gene: NA
j_gene: TRBJ2-7
len: 18
CDR3nt: TGTGCCAGCAGCTTAGTTTCTTCGGGTGGCGGCGAAACCTACGAGCAGTACTTC
CDR3aa: CASSLVSSGGGETYEQYF

v_gene: TRBV24-1
abundance: NA
d_gene: TRBD1
j_gene: TRBJ1-1
len: 13
CDR3nt: TGTGCCACCAGGGACAGGGGGTATACTGAAGCTTTCTTT
CDR3aa: CATRDRGYTEAFF